Reported below is one TCR beta chain. This specimen belongs to a study of OX40 agonist ivuxolimab in advanced cancers. Turning to the study itself: Ivuxolimab is an agonistic anti-OX40 (CD134) antibody, and patients were treated with it.

The data were produced by immunoSEQ multiplex PCR, yet TCRdb's version contains in-frame clones alone and is incomplete. The data show approximately 70,000 clones, roughly 89% seen once. The CDR3 sequence is 12 residues long. Trimming pared 2 bases from V and 5 bases from J, leaving 6 bases between. Looked up from germline, CDR1 is SGHTA and CDR2 is FQGTGA. The rearrangement joins TRBV7-3 to TRBJ2-5; the D gene is possibly TRBD2 (5 bases). Sequencing used CD4+ or CD8+ T cells sorted from blood, obtained in a trial of the OX40 agonist ivuxolimab. This clonotype was obtained from an adult with an advanced solid tumor such as melanoma, head and neck, liver or kidney cancer. The CDR3 reads CASSLRGETQYF. The CDR3 coding sequence is TGTGCCAGCAGCTTACGCGGGGAGACCCAGTACTTC.